What follows are 27 T cell receptor beta chains derived from one specimen sequenced in a study of spatial heterogeneity in lung cancer. Using its own MiXCR run on the 5' RACE reads, TCRdb lists one record per CDR3 protein. The sample has about 45,000 distinct CDR3 sequences, approximately 10% seen once. Specified time point: sample taken at primary tumor resection. Unsorted whole RNA samples from tumor, nontumor lung or frozen PBMC were sequenced. The starting material was PBMCs, obtained at surgery. These receptors all stem from a female donor with early-stage non-small cell lung cancer.

Ten or more counts support this clonotype. The rearrangement uses TRBV2 and TRBJ2-2; a possible D gene is TRBD1 (5 bases). Germline loops: CDR1 SNHLY, CDR2 FYNNEI. The CDR3 contains 13 residues. V gave up 6 bases and J gave up 5 bases, with 10 bases separating them. This CDR3 is CASRQARTGELFF. The DNA for the CDR3 is TGTGCCAGCAGACAGGCCCGAACCGGGGAGCTGTTTTTT.

This clonotype has more than one count but fewer than ten. This chain connects TRBV20-1 to TRBJ2-3, with 8 bases that match TRBD1. In germline, CDR1 is DFQATT, CDR2 SNEGSKA (reference sequence). V trimming: 3 bases; J trimming: 6 bases; junction bases outside the gene matches: 8. The CDR3 runs 14 residues. CDR3 protein: CSASPRQGRDTQYF. The CDR3 DNA sequence: TGCAGTGCTAGCCCCCGACAGGGGCGTGATACGCAGTATTTT.

This clonotype has just a few counts. The chain employs TRBV9 and TRBJ2-3; 9 nucleotides match TRBD1. With 5 bases clipped from V and 6 bases from J, the junction kept 10 bases outside the gene matches. The CDR3 has 15 residues. In germline, CDR1 is SGDLS, CDR2 YYNGEE. CDR3: CASRQVGQGWDTQYF. In nucleotides, the CDR3 is TGTGCCAGCAGACAAGTGGGACAGGGATGGGATACGCAGTATTTT.

This chain joins TRBV2 and TRBJ1-1; 7 bases match TRBD1. The V segment lost 7 bases and the J segment 4 bases; nucleotides outside the gene matches: 9. Germline V lookup: CDR1 SNHLY, CDR2 FYNNEI. The CDR3 is 14 amino acids. The CDR3 DNA is TGTGCCAGCAAGGGAGACAGGGCGGGCACTGAAGCTTTCTTT. This gives the protein CASKGDRAGTEAFF.

At least ten counts were recorded for this clonotype. The chain links TRBV28 to TRBJ1-1; TRBD1 matches 10 bases. CDR3 length: 13 residues. CDR1 MDHEN and CDR2 SYDVKM come from the germline V gene. With 6 bases clipped from V and 4 bases from J, the junction kept 2 bases outside the gene matches. The CDR3: CASRGQGSTEAFF. In DNA, the CDR3 is TGTGCCAGCAGGGGACAGGGGAGCACTGAAGCTTTCTTT.

The chain combines TRBV6-1 with TRBJ1-2; D is perhaps TRBD1 (5 bases). CDR3 length equals 14 residues. The V end was cut by 4 bases, the J end by 2 bases, with 11 bases between. Germline V lookup: CDR1 MNHNS, CDR2 SASEGT. In nucleotides, the CDR3 is TGTGCCAGCAGTGTCCGGGACGGCAACTATGGCTACACCTTC. Protein product: CASSVRDGNYGYTF.

The chain recombines TRBV3-1 with TRBJ2-7; D gene unclear. Between the trimmed V and J ends, which lost 1 base and 2 bases, there was a span of 9 bases. The CDR3 has 14 amino acids. Germline V CDR1 and CDR2: LGHDT, YNNKEL (reference sequence). CDR3 in DNA: TGTGCCAGCAGCCAAGGGGCCGTTCCCTACGAGCAGTACTTC. Translated, it gives CASSQGAVPYEQYF.

The chain couples TRBV5-5 to TRBJ1-3, with D uncertain. The V gene's germline CDR1 is SGHKS and CDR2 YYEKEE (reference sequence). The CDR3 length is 12 residues. Trimming left V 4 bases short and J 9 bases short, with 11 bases between. The CDR3 nucleotides are TGTGCCAGCAGCGGGTCCCCTGGCACCATATATTTT. This translates into CASSGSPGTIYF.

In its sample, this clonotype was seen a few times. This chain links TRBV4-3 with TRBJ2-3; no firm D call. The CDR3 contains 13 residues. Germline lookup yields CDR1 LGHNA and CDR2 YSLEER. V was trimmed by 2 bases and J by 4 bases, leaving 7 bases between them. The CDR3 DNA reads as TGCGCCAGCAGCCAATTACCGGCAGATACGCAGTATTTT. This encodes CASSQLPADTQYF.

The chain recombines TRBV11-2 with TRBJ2-7; D possibly corresponds to TRBD2 (5 bases). Deletions cut 8 bases from V and 1 base from J, with 15 bases between. The germline V gene has CDR1 SGHAT and CDR2 FQNNGV. This CDR3 has 14 residues. CDR3 residues: CASRAGGRSYEQYF. In DNA, the CDR3 is TGTGCCAGCCGCGCGGGCGGTAGATCCTACGAGCAGTACTTC. The full variable domain, its missing parts supplied by reference TRBV11-2 and TRBJ2-7, is EAGVAQSPRYKIIEKRQSVAFWCNPISGHATLYWYQQILGQGPKLLIQFQNNGVVDDSQLPKDRFSAERLKGVDSTLKIQPAKLEDSAVYLCASRAGGRSYEQYFGPGTRLTVT.

The rearrangement links TRBV19 to TRBJ2-3; weak D call: TRBD2 (5 bases). Germline V lookup: CDR1 LNHDA, CDR2 SQIVND (reference sequence). Trimming removed 6 bases from V and 6 bases from J, with 13 bases in between. The CDR3 has 13 residues. The CDR3 protein is CASRNLSGDTQYF. The CDR3 bases are TGTGCCAGTAGAAACTTATCGGGGGATACGCAGTATTTT.

The rearrangement uses TRBV5-4 and TRBJ2-2; the D gene could be TRBD1 or TRBD2 (6 bases each). Germline lookup yields CDR1 SGHNT and CDR2 YYREEE (reference sequence). V lost 3 bases and J 2 bases, leaving 11 bases between the germline ends. This CDR3 comprises 15 residues. CDR3 region: CASSYQGTNTGELFF. CDR3 bases: TGTGCCAGCAGCTACCAGGGGACTAACACCGGGGAGCTGTTTTTT.

This chain links TRBV12-3 or TRBV12-4 with TRBJ2-1; TRBD1 aligns across 9 bases. V lost 5 bases, J lost 7 bases, and 15 bases stayed unmatched. The CDR3 loop spans 17 amino acids. CDR3 DNA sequence: TGTGCCAGCAGTCGCACCGGGACAGGGTTTTTGCGGAATGAGCAGTTCTTC. It yields the protein CASSRTGTGFLRNEQFF.

This clonotype was detected many times. The chain employs TRBV2 and TRBJ2-7, with a possible D match to TRBD2 (6 bases). The CDR3 totals 11 residues. Germline loops: CDR1 SNHLY, CDR2 FYNNEI. V gave up 3 bases and J gave up 7 bases, with 7 bases separating them. CDR3 in DNA: TGTGCCAGCAGTGATGGGGGGGAGCAGTACTTC. Translating gives CASSDGGEQYF.

This clonotype showed up just a few times. V and J are TRBV2 and TRBJ1-5; 12 bases match TRBD1. The CDR3 is made up of 14 amino acids. Trimming cost V 8 bases and J 6 bases; bases outside gene matches: 5. Germline loops: CDR1 SNHLY, CDR2 FYNNEI. CDR3 sequence reads: CASGGQGAFQPQHF. CDR3 bases: TGTGCCAGCGGGGGACAGGGGGCGTTTCAGCCCCAGCATTTT.

The chain uses TRBV6-6 and TRBJ1-5; 7 bases are a match to TRBD1. CDR1 and CDR2 from the germline V gene are MNHNY and SVGAGI (reference sequence). This CDR3 spans 15 amino acids. V dropped 7 bases and J dropped 0; count of bases not matched to a gene: 6. The CDR3 DNA sequence: TGTGCCAGCACCAGGACAGGAGATAGCAATCAGCCCCAGCATTTT. Translated, it gives CASTRTGDSNQPQHF.

The table lists this clonotype with a few counts. J is TRBJ1-1 and V is TRBV6-6, with 7 bases aligning to TRBD1. The J segment lost 0 bases and the V segment lost 5 bases, leaving 6 bases of the junction unmatched. Per germline, CDR1 MNHNY and CDR2 SVGAGI (reference sequence). This CDR3 is 15 amino acids long. Here the CDR3 DNA reads TGTGCCAGCAGTCCCAGACAGGGTATGAACACTGAAGCTTTCTTT. It specifies CASSPRQGMNTEAFF.

This chain connects TRBV20-1 to TRBJ2-4, with 10 bases aligning to TRBD2. V lost 3 bases to trimming and J lost 11 bases; unmatched junction nucleotides: 13. Germline V lookup: CDR1 DFQATT, CDR2 SNEGSKA (reference sequence). This CDR3 region has 15 residues. In DNA form, the CDR3 reads TGCAGTGCTAGGGGTAGCGGGGGGTCCTACCGATTTCAGTACTTC. It codes for CSARGSGGSYRFQYF.

This clonotype was counted a single time. A single base separates this from a much larger clone, so it may be a read error. Without the conserved terminal phenylalanine or tryptophan, this CDR3 likely stems from a read error. The DNA for the CDR3 is TGTGCCAGCAGTGCCGGCCCAGGGGATCATGAGCAGTTCTTA. Translation: CASSAGPGDHEQFL. The chain recombines TRBV3-1 with TRBJ2-1; D perhaps matches TRBD1 (6 bases). V shed 6 bases and J shed 8 bases, with 17 bases lying between them. CDR3 length: 14 amino acids. Germline-derived CDR1 and CDR2 are LGHDT and YNNKEL (reference sequence).

In this sample, this clonotype turned up many times. The chain links TRBV20-1 to TRBJ1-3; TRBD1 might be the D (5 bases). The ends were cut back, 3 bases at V and 4 bases at J, with 10 bases in the middle. Germline V lookup: CDR1 DFQATT, CDR2 SNEGSKA (reference sequence). This CDR3 contains 13 residues. As DNA, the CDR3 is TGCAGTGCTAGTCGGGGGTACGGAAACACCATATATTTT. This encodes CSASRGYGNTIYF.

V usage is TRBV12-3 or TRBV12-4 and J usage is TRBJ2-5, with D maybe TRBD2 (6 bases). The V and J ends lost 6 bases and 4 bases respectively, with 18 bases between them. The length of the CDR3 is 15 residues. The CDR3, as DNA: TGTGCCAGCAGCTACGCCGGGAGCACTCGAGAGACCCAGTACTTC. Translating gives CASSYAGSTRETQYF.

The chain carries TRBV5-1 and TRBJ1-1; D unresolved. The germline V and J ends were trimmed by 0 bases and 1 base, with 13 bases remaining between them. Germline CDR1 and CDR2: SGHRS and YFSETQ. CDR3 length: 16 residues. The CDR3, as DNA: TGCGCCAGCAGCTTGGAATCTCAGGCGTCGAACACTGAAGCTTTCTTT. This translates into CASSLESQASNTEAFF.

In its sample, this clonotype is medium-sized. V gene TRBV20-1 combines with J gene TRBJ1-2; D possibly corresponds to TRBD1 (5 bases). This CDR3 contains 13 residues. Germline V lookup: CDR1 DFQATT, CDR2 SNEGSKA (reference sequence). The V gene lost 3 bases and the J gene lost 0 bases, with 8 bases spanning the gap. In DNA form, the CDR3 reads TGCAGTGCTAGTGGGGCGCCTAACTATGGCTACACCTTC. This sequence encodes CSASGAPNYGYTF.

This clonotype has at least ten counts. V is TRBV7-2 and J is TRBJ2-1, with D possibly TRBD2 on 7 matching bases. The CDR3 extends over 18 amino acids. The germline V and J ends were trimmed by 1 base and 0 bases, with 16 bases remaining between them. Per germline, CDR1 SGHTA and CDR2 FQGNSA. The CDR3 loop is CASSLGGGALLSYNEQFF. The DNA for the CDR3 is TGTGCCAGCAGCTTAGGAGGGGGGGCCCTGCTCTCCTACAATGAGCAGTTCTTC.

This clonotype was seen more than once but under ten times. The CDR3 protein is CATSDWDLGDTQYF. In DNA, the CDR3 is TGTGCCACCAGTGATTGGGATCTCGGAGATACGCAGTATTTT. The chain joins TRBV24-1 to TRBJ2-3, with no clear D. This CDR3 spans 14 amino acids. V was trimmed by 2 bases and J by 5 bases, leaving 10 bases between them. Germline V gene data show CDR1 as KGHDR and CDR2 as SFDVKD.

This clonotype turned up a few times. The chain uses TRBV7-2 and TRBJ1-5; 10 bases line up with TRBD1. This CDR3 comprises 15 residues. V shed 3 bases and J 6 bases; nucleotides not matched to a gene: 5. Germline loops: CDR1 SGHTA, CDR2 FQGNSA. CDR3 coding DNA: TGTGCCAGCAGCTTCACAGGGGACAGGGGTCAGCCCCAGCATTTT. Its protein product is CASSFTGDRGQPQHF.

This clonotype was counted only a few times. CDR3 region: CASSQRQSSGNTIYF. The CDR3 region has the DNA TGTGCCAGCAGCCAAAGACAGAGCTCTGGAAACACCATATATTTT. The chain links TRBV14 to TRBJ1-3, with D perhaps TRBD1 (5 bases). The germline V gene has CDR1 SGHDN and CDR2 FVKESK. Trimming took off 2 bases at V and 0 bases at J, with 8 bases between the two ends. This CDR3 region has 15 residues.